Listed below are T cell receptor beta chains from one sample, sequenced in a study of blood T cell repertoires in COVID-19. Data came from immunoSEQ multiplex PCR; TCRdb stores just in-frame clones and leaves some out. The repertoire holds some 270,000 clones, with 75% to 90% as singletons. The material sequenced was PBMCs or T cells enriched from blood (not recorded which). All receptors derive from a woman aged 40-49 years who had been exposed to COVID-19. Each CDR3 is given with its conserved first and last residue. D genes are given only for firm matches. The listing skips clone size in some rows; elsewhere it reads once, few, many or a size class.

>-|TRBJ2-2|TRBV28|TRBD2
TGTGCCAGCAGTGGACTAGCGGGGACCGGGGAGCTGTTTTTT
CASSGLAGTGELFF
>once|TRBJ2-3|TRBV5-1|-
TGCGCCAGCAGCCGCAACCGGGACATGGTTAAAGATACGCAGTATTTT
CASSRNRDMVKDTQYF
>few|TRBJ1-2|TRBV11-2|-
TGTGCCAGCAGCTTTTTAGGGGCCTATGGCTACACCTTC
CASSFLGAYGYTF
>once|TRBJ2-7|TRBV5-4|TRBD1
TGTGCCAGCAGTCCAGGGACAGGGGCCTACGAGCAGTACTTC
CASSPGTGAYEQYF
>-|TRBJ2-1|TRBV7-7|TRBD2
TGTGCTAGCAGCTTAGGACTAGCGGGTTCCAATGAGCAGTTCTTC
CASSLGLAGSNEQFF
>-|TRBJ1-2|TRBV14|TRBD1
TGTGCCAGCAGCCTAACAGGGGGCGGACGGTATGGCTACACCTTC
CASSLTGGGRYGYTF
>-|TRBJ1-3|TRBV15|-
TGTGCCACCAGCAGGAAGGGGTTCGGAAACACCATATATTTT
CATSRKGFGNTIYF
>once|TRBJ1-4|TRBV5-5|TRBD1
TGTGCCAGCAGCTGGGCCAGGGGGTACAATGAAAAACTGTTTTTT
CASSWARGYNEKLFF
>-|TRBJ2-1|TRBV4-3|TRBD1
TGCGCCAGCAGCCCCGGACAGGGGATCAAAAATGAGCAGTTCTTC
CASSPGQGIKNEQFF
>-|TRBJ1-5|TRBV7-2|-
TGTGCCAGCAGCTTAGATTATAGCAATCAGCCCCAGCATTTT
CASSLDYSNQPQHF
>-|TRBJ2-3|TRBV7-2|-
TGTGCCAGCAGCGACAGTATGAGTTTGTCAGATACGCAGTATTTT
CASSDSMSLSDTQYF
>-|TRBJ1-3|TRBV4-3|-
TGCGCCAGCAGCCAAGATGGGTGGGCCTCTGGAAACACCATATATTTT
CASSQDGWASGNTIYF
>-|TRBJ1-6|TRBV28|TRBD1
TGTGCCAGCAGCCCACCCCAAAGGGGGCTGAATTCACCCCTCCACTTT
CASSPPQRGLNSPLHF
>-|TRBJ2-5|TRBV2|TRBD2
TGTGCCAGCAGTGAATGGCTAGCGGGGGAGCAGGGAAAGACCCAGTACTTC
CASSEWLAGEQGKTQYF
>once|TRBJ1-2|TRBV5-1|-
TGCGCCAGCAGCTTGGTAGGTCAGGGCAACGGCTACACCTTC
CASSLVGQGNGYTF
>-|TRBJ2-1|TRBV15|TRBD2
TGTGCCACCAGCGGCGGGACTAGCGGGAAAAATGAGCAGTTCTTC
CATSGGTSGKNEQFF
>-|TRBJ1-1|TRBV29-1|-
TGCAGCCTAACAGGGATGAACACTGAAGCTTTCTTT
CSLTGMNTEAFF
>-|TRBJ1-5|TRBV7-9|-
TGTGCCAGCAGCTTCTTCGGCAGGGGCGGCAATCAGCCCCAGCATTTT
CASSFFGRGGNQPQHF
>-|TRBJ1-6|TRBV6-5|-
TGTGCCAGCAGTTTTAATTACAATAATTCACCCCTCCACTTT
CASSFNYNNSPLHF
>-|TRBJ2-7|TRBV28|TRBD1
TGTGCCAGCAGTCATCCCCGGACAGGGCTAGTAGGCGAGCAGTACTTC
CASSHPRTGLVGEQYF
>-|TRBJ2-3|TRBV6-5|-
TGTGCCAGCAGTTCCACAGACACAGATACGCAGTATTTT
CASSSTDTDTQYF
>-|TRBJ1-6|TRBV18|-
TGTGCCAGCTCGGCCCGACAGAATTCACCCCTCCACTTT
CASSARQNSPLHF
>-|TRBJ2-5|TRBV29-1|-
TGCAGCGGGAAGAAGGAAGGCGGGGTGGAGACCCAGTACTTC
CSGKKEGGVETQYF
>few|TRBJ1-2|TRBV28|TRBD1
TGTGCCAGCAGTTCAGGGGGAGCCCTCTTCTCTGGCTACACCTTC
CASSSGGALFSGYTF
>-|TRBJ2-1|TRBV27|-
TGTGCCAGCAGTGTTCGCAGGGCCAATGAGCAGTTCTTC
CASSVRRANEQFF
>-|TRBJ2-7|TRBV28|TRBD2
TGTGCCAGCGGCGGGGGACTATCCTACGAGCAGTACTTC
CASGGGLSYEQYF
>-|TRBJ2-5|TRBV2|-
TGTGCCAGCGGGGCACGAACCGGGGAGACCCAGTACTTC
CASGARTGETQYF
>-|TRBJ2-2|TRBV6-5|TRBD2
TGTGCCAGCAGTTCCACACTAGCGACGAACACCGGGGAGCTGTTTTTT
CASSSTLATNTGELFF
>-|TRBJ2-1|TRBV4-3|TRBD2
TGCGCCAGCAGCCAAGTCCCTAGCGGGAGTAATGTTGAGCAGTTCTTC
CASSQVPSGSNVEQFF
>few|TRBJ2-6|TRBV24-1|-
TGTGCCACCAGTGATGGGCAGGGTAGGGCTGGGGCCAACGTCCTGACTTTC
CATSDGQGRAGANVLTF
>-|TRBJ2-2|TRBV28|-
TGTGCCAGCAGTTTATTAGGAGGGTCTGGGGAGCTGTTTTTT
CASSLLGGSGELFF
>-|TRBJ2-1|TRBV3-1/TRBV3-2|TRBD2
TGTGCCAGCAGCCACCTGGGGAGGGGCGGCGATGAGCAGTTCTTC
CASSHLGRGGDEQFF
>-|TRBJ2-3|TRBV14|-
TGTGCCAGCAGCCAAGGGGGGGGCCTAACAGATACGCAGTATTTT
CASSQGGGLTDTQYF
>-|TRBJ1-5|TRBV30|TRBD1
TGTGCCTGGAGTGTAGGGACAGATCAGCCCCAGCATTTT
CAWSVGTDQPQHF
>-|TRBJ1-5|TRBV2|-
TGTGCCAGCAGTGAAGGTCGGAGCAATCAGCCCCAGCATTTT
CASSEGRSNQPQHF
>-|TRBJ1-1|TRBV28|-
TGTGCCAGCAGCCCATACGACTGGGTGACTGAAGCTTTCTTT
CASSPYDWVTEAFF
>-|TRBJ2-3|TRBV5-4|-
TGTGCCAGCACCTCCGGGAGTTACACAGATACGCAGTATTTT
CASTSGSYTDTQYF
>-|TRBJ2-2|TRBV12-5|TRBD2
TGTGCTAGTGGTTTTGGATGGGCGGGAGTAACCGGGGAGCTGTTTTTT
CASGFGWAGVTGELFF
>-|TRBJ1-2|TRBV6-5|-
TGTGCCAGCAGTTTCGGAGGGAGGAATGGCTACACCTTC
CASSFGGRNGYTF
>-|TRBJ1-3|TRBV5-1|-
TGCGCCAGCAGTTCAGGGGCTGGAAACACCATATATTTT
CASSSGAGNTIYF
>-|TRBJ2-7|TRBV19|TRBD1
TGTGCCAGTAGATTTTTAGGGACAGACCCCTACGAGCAGTACTTC
CASRFLGTDPYEQYF
>-|TRBJ1-2|TRBV27|TRBD1
TGTGCCAGCAAGTCGGGACAGCTTCTACCCTATGGCTACACCTTC
CASKSGQLLPYGYTF
>-|TRBJ1-2|TRBV7-8|-
TGTGCCAGCAGCTTACGTAACAATCCTGGGGCTGGGGGCTACACCTTC
CASSLRNNPGAGGYTF
>few|TRBJ2-5|TRBV5-1|-
TGCGCCAGCAGCTTAATAGGGGCCAGAGAGACCCAGTACTTC
CASSLIGARETQYF
>-|TRBJ2-1|TRBV18|TRBD2
TGTGCCAGCTCACAGGGACTAGCGGGAAGTGAGCAGTTCTTC
CASSQGLAGSEQFF
>-|TRBJ2-5|TRBV11-3|TRBD2
TGTGCCAGCAGCTTAGGGTTCACTAGCGGGGCAACACAAGAGACCCAGTACTTC
CASSLGFTSGATQETQYF
>-|TRBJ1-1|TRBV15|-
TGTGCCACCAGCAGAGTCCAGGGGTACACTGAAGCTTTCTTT
CATSRVQGYTEAFF
>-|TRBJ2-7|TRBV7-6|TRBD2
TGTGCCAGCAGCTTAGCGCTAGCGGGGGCCCACGAGCAGTACTTC
CASSLALAGAHEQYF
>-|TRBJ1-2|TRBV5-4|TRBD1
TGTGCCAGCAGAGAGGACAGGGTTCCCGTTGGCTACACCTTC
CASREDRVPVGYTF
>-|TRBJ2-1|TRBV5-1|TRBD1
TGTGCCAGCAAGGTCCCGGGACAGGGCTTTGATGAGCAGTTCTTC
CASKVPGQGFDEQFF
>-|TRBJ1-6|TRBV19|TRBD1
TGTGCCAGTAGTATCTTGGGGACAGGGGAGTCACCCCTCCACTTT
CASSILGTGESPLHF
>-|TRBJ2-7|TRBV6-2/TRBV6-3|TRBD2
TGTGCCAGCAGTTACTCCTGGGGACTAGCGGGGGCCATGGGCCACGAGCAGTACTTC
CASSYSWGLAGAMGHEQYF
>-|TRBJ2-7|TRBV13|-
TGTGCCAGCAGCCTCGGAGGGCGTGCCTACGAGCAGTACTTC
CASSLGGRAYEQYF
>many|TRBJ1-1|TRBV11-3|TRBD1
TGTGCCAGCAGCGCCCCGGGACAGGGGAATGAAGCTTTCTTT
CASSAPGQGNEAFF